The rows below give T cell receptor beta chains drawn from one sample of a study of T-cell reconstitution after alpha-beta-depleted transplantation in children. TCRdb used MiXCR to reprocess the PCR reads, holding one entry per CDR3 protein. The table lists fewer than 400,000 distinct CDR3 sequences, just over 20% of them singletons. This sample comprised PBMCs from the stem cell graft donor, obtained from the stem cell graft. The receptors originated from a human donor who donated a stem cell graft to a child with acute myeloid leukemia. Each CDR3 is given with its conserved first and last residue. The order of the fields is clone size, D gene, V gene, J gene, CDR3 length, CDR3 DNA, CDR3 protein. The D gene is left open where the match is weak. A row's size may be missing; if present it is once, few, many or a size class.

>.|.|TRBV20-1|TRBJ1-5|18
TGCAGTGCTAGAGATATTCAGGGAACGGGACAATTCAATCAGCCCCAGCATTTT
CSARDIQGTGQFNQPQHF
>few|.|TRBV3-1|TRBJ2-1|13
TGTGCCAGCAGCCAAGACGGTCCCAGCGAGCAGTTCTTC
CASSQDGPSEQFF
>few|.|TRBV11-2|TRBJ2-1|15
TGTGCCAGCAGCTTAGGGGGGATACCTCCCTATGAGCAGTTCTTC
CASSLGGIPPYEQFF
>few|.|TRBV12-3/TRBV12-4|TRBJ2-3|14
TGTGCCAGCAGTTTCCCGGACGTCGGAGATACGCAGTATTTT
CASSFPDVGDTQYF
>.|.|TRBV27|TRBJ2-7|15
TGTGCCAGCAGTCTCACCCGCGACAGCTCCTACGAGCAGTACTTC
CASSLTRDSSYEQYF
>many|.|TRBV10-2|TRBJ2-5|10
TGCGCCAGCAGGGAGGAGACCCAGTACTTC
CASREETQYF
>few|TRBD1|TRBV12-3/TRBV12-4|TRBJ1-1|15
TGTGCCAGCTCCGCGGGGACAGGGGGCCTTACTGAAGCTTTCTTT
CASSAGTGGLTEAFF
>few|.|TRBV5-1|TRBJ2-1|15
TGCGCCAGCAGCCAGCAGGGGAACGGCAACAATGAGCAGTTCTTC
CASSQQGNGNNEQFF
>many|TRBD2|TRBV14|TRBJ2-7|15
TGTGCCAGCAGCCAAGTGACTAGCGGGAGGTCAGAGCAGTACTTC
CASSQVTSGRSEQYF
>.|.|TRBV5-5|TRBJ2-3|16
TGTGCCAGCATCCCGGGCCAAGGGCCAACCACAGATACGCAGTATTTT
CASIPGQGPTTDTQYF
>many|TRBD2|TRBV5-1|TRBJ2-1|16
TGCGCCAGCAGCTTGGGGAGCGGGGGGAGGTACAATGAGCAGTTCTTC
CASSLGSGGRYNEQFF
>few|.|TRBV28|TRBJ2-1|15
TGTGCCAGCAGTTTTTTGCAGGGCGTAGGCAATGAGCAGTTCTTC
CASSFLQGVGNEQFF
>few|.|TRBV29-1|TRBJ2-2|12
TGCAGCGTTAGCTTTAACACCGGGGAGCTGTTTTTT
CSVSFNTGELFF
>.|.|TRBV24-1|TRBJ2-7|14
TGTGCCACCAGTGATTCCAGGGGATCCTACGAGCAGTACTTC
CATSDSRGSYEQYF